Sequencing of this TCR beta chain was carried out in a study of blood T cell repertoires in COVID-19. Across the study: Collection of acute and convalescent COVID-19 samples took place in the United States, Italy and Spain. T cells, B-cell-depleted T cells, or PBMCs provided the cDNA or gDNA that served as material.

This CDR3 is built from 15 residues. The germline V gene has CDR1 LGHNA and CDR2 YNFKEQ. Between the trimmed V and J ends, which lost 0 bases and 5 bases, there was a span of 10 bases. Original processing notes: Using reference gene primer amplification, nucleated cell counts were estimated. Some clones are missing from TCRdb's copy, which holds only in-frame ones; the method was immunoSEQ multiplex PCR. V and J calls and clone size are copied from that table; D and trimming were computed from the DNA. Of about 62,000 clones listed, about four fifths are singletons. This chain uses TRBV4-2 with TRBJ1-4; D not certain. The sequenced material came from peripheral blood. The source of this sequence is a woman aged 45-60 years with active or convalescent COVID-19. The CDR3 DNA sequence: TGTGCCAGCAGCCAAGATTTCCAGTCCAATGAAAAACTGTTTTTT. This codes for CASSQDFQSNEKLFF.